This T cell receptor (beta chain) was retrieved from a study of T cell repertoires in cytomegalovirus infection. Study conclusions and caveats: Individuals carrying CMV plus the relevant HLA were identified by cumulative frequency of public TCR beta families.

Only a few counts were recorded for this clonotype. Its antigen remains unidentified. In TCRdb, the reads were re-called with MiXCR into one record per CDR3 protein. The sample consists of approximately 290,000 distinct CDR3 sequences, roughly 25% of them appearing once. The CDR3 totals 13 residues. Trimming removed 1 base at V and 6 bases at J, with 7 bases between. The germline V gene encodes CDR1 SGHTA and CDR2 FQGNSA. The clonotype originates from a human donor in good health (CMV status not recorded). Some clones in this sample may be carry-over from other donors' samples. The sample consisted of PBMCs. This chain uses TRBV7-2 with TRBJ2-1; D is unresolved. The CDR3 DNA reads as TGTGCCAGCAGCTTAGGCTGGAGCAATGAGCAGTTCTTC. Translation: CASSLGWSNEQFF.